A single sample gave rise to the 17 T cell receptor beta chains below, sequenced in a study of Graves' ophthalmopathy and Graves' hyperthyroidism. Amplification from RNA transcripts yielded the TCR beta CDR3 regions. HTBI-primed first-round RT-PCR preceded second-round multiplex PCR. Via MiXCR, TCRdb re-called the multiplex PCR reads, giving one row per CDR3 protein. This sample has 150,000 to 200,000 distinct CDR3 sequences; under 45% occur once, and the top ten carry 8% to 9%. Material for sequencing was peripheral blood. The receptors were gathered from a man aged 25-45 years with Graves' ophthalmopathy.

This clonotype was seen ten or more times. This sequence joins TRBV12-3 or TRBV12-4 and TRBJ1-2; D is possibly TRBD1 (6 bases). The CDR3 consists of 13 residues. Trimming cost V 2 bases and J 4 bases, with 8 bases left between them. This CDR3 is CASSLQGSYGYTF. The DNA for the CDR3 is TGTGCCAGCAGTTTACAGGGGAGCTATGGCTACACCTTC.

This sequence joins TRBV7-9 and TRBJ2-7, with 9 positions matching TRBD1. The germline gives CDR1 SEHNR, CDR2 FQNEAQ (reference sequence). The CDR3 runs to 14 residues. Losses at the gene ends were 3 bases for V and 4 bases for J; bases not matched to a gene: 4. CDR3 in amino acids: CASSFGTGMYEQYF. CDR3 sequence (DNA): TGTGCCAGCAGCTTTGGGACAGGGATGTACGAGCAGTACTTC.

This clonotype was recorded at least ten times. The genes are TRBV12-3 or TRBV12-4 and TRBJ1-2, with D hard to call. The V end was cut by 6 bases, the J end by 0 bases, with 8 bases between. The CDR3 totals 13 residues. This chain's CDR3 is CASSRTANYGYTF. In DNA, the CDR3 is TGTGCCAGCAGCAGAACTGCTAACTATGGCTACACCTTC.

This clonotype was recorded many times. V is TRBV2 and J is TRBJ1-2, with 7 bases fitting TRBD1. Per germline, CDR1 SNHLY and CDR2 FYNNEI. The ends lost 8 bases at V and 1 base at J; junction bases unmatched: 10. The length of the CDR3 is 15 residues. The CDR3 here is CASRQGRTYNYGYTF. The CDR3 DNA sequence: TGTGCCAGCCGACAGGGCAGAACCTATAACTATGGCTACACCTTC.

V gene TRBV19 combines with J gene TRBJ1-5; D is uncertain. The V end lost 6 bases, the J end lost 3 bases, and 15 bases lay between the germline ends. The CDR3 covers 15 residues. Per germline, CDR1 LNHDA and CDR2 SQIVND (reference sequence). The CDR3 loop is CASSLIRGFNQPQHF. Here the CDR3 DNA reads TGTGCCAGTAGCCTGATTCGGGGTTTCAATCAGCCCCAGCATTTT. Looking up the rest from reference TRBV19 and TRBJ1-5 gives the full variable domain: DGGITQSPKYLFRKEGQNVTLSCEQNLNHDAMYWYRQDPGQGLRLIYYSQIVNDFQKGDIAEGYSVSREKKESFPLTVTSAQKNPTAFYLCASSLIRGFNQPQHFGDGTRLSIL.

The V gene is TRBV5-1, the J gene TRBJ2-5; 7 bases align to TRBD1. Trimming removed 4 bases from V and 2 bases from J; junction bases left unmatched: 5. The CDR3 is made up of 14 amino acids. Germline V gives CDR1 SGHRS, CDR2 YFSETQ. CDR3 coding DNA: TGCGCCAGCAGCAACGGACAGGTTCAAGAGACCCAGTACTTC. This translates into CASSNGQVQETQYF.

At least ten counts were recorded for this clonotype. The rearrangement uses TRBV24-1 and TRBJ1-2; TRBD1 matches 8 bases. This CDR3 has 13 residues. The V gene's germline CDR1 is KGHDR and CDR2 SFDVKD. J lost 7 bases, V lost 5 bases, and 5 bases had no gene match. The CDR3 loop is CATSGQGRGGYTF. The DNA of the CDR3 is TGTGCCACCAGTGGACAGGGGCGGGGTGGCTACACCTTC.

This clonotype showed up many times. The V and J genes are TRBV30 and TRBJ2-7; tentative D call: TRBD1 (6 bases). Trimming shortened V by 4 bases and J by 6 bases, and 19 bases separated the two germline ends. There are 14 residues in the CDR3. Germline CDR1 is GTSNPN and CDR2 is SVGIG (reference sequence). CDR3 DNA sequence: TGTGCCTGGATGAACCGGTGGGGGCCAATCGAGCAGTACTTC. The encoded protein is CAWMNRWGPIEQYF.

This clonotype was found many times. The CDR3 nucleotides read TGTGCCAGCAGTTACTCCAGTGAGAATCAGCCCCAGCATTTT. Translating gives CASSYSSENQPQHF. J is TRBJ1-5 and V is TRBV6-5; D is undetermined. This CDR3 comprises 14 residues. Germline loops: CDR1 MNHEY, CDR2 SVGAGI. Deletions cut 0 bases from V and 4 bases from J, with 7 bases between.

V usage is TRBV6-2 or TRBV6-3 and J usage is TRBJ2-7, with 10 positions matching TRBD1. Germline CDR1 is MNHEY and CDR2 is SVGEGT. Trimming at V came to 5 bases and at J to 5 bases, leaving 15 bases not matched to a gene. This CDR3 spans 17 amino acids. CDR3 sequence: CASSQGLGTGATDEQYF. The CDR3 DNA follows: TGTGCCAGCAGTCAAGGGCTCGGGACAGGGGCAACCGACGAGCAGTACTTC.

This clonotype came up many times. V gene TRBV2 combines with J gene TRBJ1-1; maybe TRBD1 (6 bases). CDR3 size: 13 residues. Germline V lookup: CDR1 SNHLY, CDR2 FYNNEI. V shed 5 bases and J shed 2 bases, with 9 bases lying between them. CDR3 region: CASSSDRNTEAFF. The CDR3 bases are TGTGCCAGCAGTTCGGACAGAAACACTGAAGCTTTCTTT.

The table lists this clonotype with a count of one. The V gene is TRBV6-2 or TRBV6-3, the J gene TRBJ2-1, with 10 bases matching TRBD2. J was trimmed by 5 bases and V by 7 bases; bases with no gene match: 20. Per the germline V gene, CDR1 is MNHEY and CDR2 is SVGEGT. This CDR3 region has 19 residues. CDR3 amino acids: CASTSTSGNQNSPDNEQFF. Here the CDR3 DNA reads TGTGCCAGCACTAGTACTAGCGGGAACCAGAATAGTCCGGACAATGAGCAGTTCTTC.

There are many counts of this clonotype. The V call is TRBV12-3 or TRBV12-4, the J call TRBJ1-3; no definite D call. The CDR3 has 14 amino acids. V was shortened by 3 bases and J by 0 bases, with 6 bases between the two germline ends. CDR3 DNA: TGTGCCAGCAGTTTGTGGGGCTCTGGAAACACCATATATTTT. Translated: CASSLWGSGNTIYF.

This clonotype was counted between two and nine times. CDR3 in amino acids: CASSGPRDGQETQYF. CDR3 bases: TGTGCCAGCAGTGGCCCCCGGGACGGACAAGAGACCCAGTACTTC. The chain links TRBV25-1 to TRBJ2-5; tentatively, D is TRBD1 or TRBD2 (5 bases each). In germline, CDR1 is MGHDK, CDR2 SYGVNS. V was clipped by 4 bases and J by 2 bases, with 14 bases between them. The CDR3 contains 15 residues.

V gene TRBV12-3 or TRBV12-4 combines with J gene TRBJ2-5; tentatively, D is TRBD2 (7 bases). V lost 6 bases and J 2 bases, leaving 16 bases between the germline ends. CDR3 size: 15 residues. CDR3 in amino acids: CASSIRGALQETQYF. In nucleotides, the CDR3 is TGTGCCAGCAGCATACGGGGGGCACTACAAGAGACCCAGTACTTC.

V usage is TRBV6-1 and J usage is TRBJ2-7, with D perhaps matching TRBD2 (5 bases). Germline V gene sequence: CDR1 MNHNS, CDR2 SASEGT. The CDR3 extends over 12 amino acids. The germline V and J ends were trimmed by 7 bases and 3 bases, with 10 bases remaining between them. CDR3 loop: CASKSAGYEQYF. Here the CDR3 DNA reads TGTGCCAGCAAATCGGCGGGCTACGAGCAGTACTTC.

Worth noting for this clonotype: This CDR3 fails to terminate in the conserved phenylalanine or tryptophan, so it likely reflects a read error. This chain uses TRBV9 with TRBJ1-6, with D unresolved. Per the germline V gene, CDR1 is SGDLS and CDR2 is YYNGEE. The CDR3 has 13 amino acids. V was shortened by 0 bases and J by 10 bases, with 8 bases between the two germline ends. The CDR3: CASSVAGNSPLHL. The CDR3 DNA reads TGTGCCAGCAGCGTAGCGGGGAACTCACCCCTCCACCTT.